The 5 T cell receptor beta chains below were found in one sample sequenced in a study of T cells in Graves' hyperthyroidism and ophthalmopathy. The investigators amplified TCR beta CDR3 regions from RNA transcripts. When the TCR CDR3 underwent first-round RT-PCR, the HTBI primer set was used. TCRdb re-called the multiplex PCR reads with MiXCR, one entry per CDR3 protein. The sample has over 200,000 distinct CDR3 sequences, 14% to 15% seen once. Sequenced input: blood. The receptor set was obtained from a woman in her thirties or forties with Graves' hyperthyroidism that later progressed to Graves' ophthalmopathy.

This clonotype was detected a few times. The rearrangement links TRBV3-1 to TRBJ2-5; TRBD2 matches 7 bases. This CDR3 has 16 amino acids. The V and J ends lost 1 base and 2 bases, in that order; junction bases with no gene match: 7. Germline-derived CDR1 and CDR2 are LGHDT and YNNKEL (reference sequence). The CDR3 sequence: CASSQAAGLLQETQYF. The CDR3 DNA sequence: TGTGCCAGCAGCCAAGCGGCGGGACTACTACAAGAGACCCAGTACTTC.

The chain links TRBV5-1 to TRBJ2-2; D is perhaps TRBD1 (5 bases). Deletions cut 0 bases from V and 3 bases from J, with 12 bases between. The CDR3 has 16 residues. In germline, CDR1 is SGHRS, CDR2 YFSETQ. CDR3 protein: CASSLVAGPDTGELFF. Here the CDR3 DNA reads TGCGCCAGCAGCTTGGTGGCAGGGCCGGACACCGGGGAGCTGTTTTTT.

This clonotype was observed many times. This rearrangement joins TRBV18 to TRBJ2-7; either TRBD1 or TRBD2 may supply D (5 bases each). Trimming took 3 bases from V and 3 from J, leaving 9 bases between them. The germline CDR1 and CDR2 sequences are KGHSH and LQKENI. CDR3 length: 13 amino acids. CDR3 bases: TGTGCCAGCTCACCCGGGGACGTCTACGAGCAGTACTTC. It yields the protein CASSPGDVYEQYF.

This clonotype was seen more than once but under ten times. This chain links TRBV28 with TRBJ1-3; D is possibly TRBD1 (5 bases). This CDR3 is 14 amino acids long. V was trimmed by 8 bases and J by 11 bases, leaving 22 bases between them. Germline CDR1 reads MDHEN; CDR2 reads SYDVKM. The CDR3 here is CASVSGTDSFAIYF. DNA of the CDR3: TGTGCCAGCGTTTCCGGGACCGATAGTTTCGCCATATATTTT. Full variable domain (remainder filled in from reference TRBV28 and TRBJ1-3): DVKVTQSSRYLVKRTGEKVFLECVQDMDHENMFWYRQDPGLGLRLIYFSYDVKMKEKGDIPEGYSVSREKKERFSLILESASTNQTSMYLCASVSGTDSFAIYFGEGSWLTVV.

This clonotype was detected only a few times. The chain links TRBV28 to TRBJ1-5; TRBD1 might be the D (5 bases). Germline CDR1 and CDR2: MDHEN and SYDVKM. V dropped 6 bases and J dropped 8 bases, with 26 bases sitting between them. This CDR3 has 17 amino acids. In DNA form, the CDR3 reads TGTGCCAGCAGACCATCGGGCGGGCAGGGTGAAACGAAGCCCCAGCATTTT. Its protein product is CASRPSGGQGETKPQHF.